The 5 T cell receptor beta chains reported below all come from one sample, sequenced in a study of regulatory T cells in long-lasting Graves disease. Time point described: newly diagnosed GD, antithyroid drugs for less than 3 months. From PBMCs, RNA was extracted and then used to make the TCR library. Combining iRepertoire HTBI primers with Arm-PCR of CDR3 regions, the authors built TCR beta libraries. TCRdb recomputed calls from the multiplex PCR reads with MiXCR, one row per CDR3 protein. The sample yields about 560,000 distinct CDR3 sequences, about 16% seen once. The sample was also linked to a second study, of T cells in Graves' hyperthyroidism and ophthalmopathy.

Sequenced here: peripheral blood mononuclear cells (PBMCs), sampled at new diagnosis, from a patient treated with antithyroid drugs. Receptors originate from a young man with Graves disease.

V and J are TRBV11-1 and TRBJ2-1; 9 positions agree with TRBD2. The germline V gene has CDR1 SGHAT and CDR2 FQDESV (reference sequence). This CDR3 comprises 18 residues. Losses at the gene ends were 6 bases for V and 3 bases for J; bases not matched to a gene: 15. In DNA, the CDR3 is TGTGCCAGCAGTCGAAACCGTAGACTAGCGGAACTCTACAATGAGCAGTTCTTC. The encoded protein is CASSRNRRLAELYNEQFF.

This clonotype has a count of ten or more. V gene TRBV20-1 combines with J gene TRBJ2-7, with a tentative D call TRBD1 (7 bases). The CDR3 is made up of 15 amino acids. Trimming cost V 6 bases and J 2 bases, with 20 bases left between them. Germline V CDR1 and CDR2: DFQATT, SNEGSKA (reference sequence). In DNA form, the CDR3 reads TGCAGTGCAATGGACAGGACTACTCCTACCTACGAGCAGTACTTC. It codes for CSAMDRTTPTYEQYF.

The gene calls are TRBV27 and TRBJ2-7; possible D gene TRBD2, 6 bases. Germline loops: CDR1 MNHEY, CDR2 SMNVEV (reference sequence). The CDR3 runs 13 residues. V lost 4 bases to trimming and J lost 5 bases, with 12 bases between them. The CDR3 sequence: CASSSTRDHEQYF. CDR3 nucleotides: TGTGCCAGCAGTTCGACTAGGGACCACGAGCAGTACTTC.

In this sample, this clonotype turned up many times. The chain recombines TRBV5-1 with TRBJ2-1, with D possibly TRBD1 on 7 matching bases. Germline CDR1 and CDR2: SGHRS and YFSETQ. The CDR3 consists of 13 residues. V gave up 4 bases and J gave up 12 bases, with 17 bases separating them. As DNA, the CDR3 is TGCGCCAGCAGCCCCGGCGGGACAGCCAGGCAGTTCTTC. This codes for CASSPGGTARQFF.

For this clonotype: With a much larger clone just one base away, this may be a read error. The chain links TRBV6-2 or TRBV6-3 to TRBJ2-3; D is unresolved. The V end lost 2 bases, the J end lost 8 bases, and 8 bases lay between the germline ends. The germline CDR1 and CDR2 sequences are MNHEY and SVGEGT. There are 12 residues in the CDR3. CDR3 loop: CASSYGKGTQYF. The DNA for the CDR3 is TGTGCCAGCAGTTACGGAAAGGGTACGCAGTATTTT.